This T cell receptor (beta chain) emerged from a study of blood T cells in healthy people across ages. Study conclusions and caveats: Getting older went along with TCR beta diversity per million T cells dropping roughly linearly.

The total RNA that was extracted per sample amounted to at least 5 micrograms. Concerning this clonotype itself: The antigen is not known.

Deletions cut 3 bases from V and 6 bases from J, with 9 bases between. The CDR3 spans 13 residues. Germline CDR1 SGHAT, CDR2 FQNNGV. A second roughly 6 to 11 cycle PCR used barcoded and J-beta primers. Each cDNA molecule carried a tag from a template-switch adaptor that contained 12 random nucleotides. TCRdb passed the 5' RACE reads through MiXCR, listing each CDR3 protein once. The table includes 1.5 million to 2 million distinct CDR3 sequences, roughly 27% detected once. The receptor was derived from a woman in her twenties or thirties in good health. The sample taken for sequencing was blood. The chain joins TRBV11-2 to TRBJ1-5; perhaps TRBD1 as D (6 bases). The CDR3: CASSFTRGQPQHF. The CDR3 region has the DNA TGTGCCAGCAGCTTCACCAGGGGTCAGCCCCAGCATTTT.